A single sample gave rise to the 2 T cell receptor beta chains below, sequenced in a study of T cell responses to AZD1222 COVID-19 vaccine. The repertoire was sequenced with immunoSEQ multiplex PCR; TCRdb's copy has only in-frame clones and lacks some. This sample carries some 150,000 clones, just over 90% of them seen once, and the ten largest clones take approximately 2%. The material sequenced was peripheral blood, taken on day 0 of AZD1222 vaccination. Receptors originate from an adult in good health.

The CDR3 reads CSASHLDPSSYNEQFF. DNA of the CDR3: TGCAGTGCTAGTCATCTGGACCCGAGCTCCTACAATGAGCAGTTCTTC. The chain uses TRBV20-1 and TRBJ2-1; D is uncertain. The V gene lost 3 bases and the J gene lost 0 bases, with 15 bases spanning the gap. Germline assignment: CDR1 DFQATT and CDR2 SNEGSKA (reference sequence). The CDR3 runs to 16 residues.

This sequence joins TRBV7-2 and TRBJ1-5; D gene ambiguous. The CDR3 extends over 14 amino acids. Trimming left V 2 bases short and J 6 bases short, with 11 bases between. CDR1 and CDR2 from the germline V gene are SGHTA and FQGNSA. The CDR3 is CASSLFTSGQPQHF. CDR3 in DNA: TGTGCCAGCAGCTTATTCACCTCGGGTCAGCCCCAGCATTTT.